The source of this T cell receptor beta chain is a study of CD8 T cells in ankylosing spondylitis. The TCR beta libraries were generated through quantitative 5'-RACE incorporating molecular barcodes. Each CDR3 protein gets one entry after TCRdb re-called the 5' RACE reads with MiXCR. Of 250,000 to 300,000 distinct CDR3 sequences listed, around 19% are singletons. V shed 0 bases and J shed 2 bases, with 10 bases lying between them. Germline CDR1 ENHRY, CDR2 SYGVKD. The CDR3 runs to 16 residues. This clonotype was counted at least ten times. The antigen is undetermined. Study observations and caveats: Reportedly, disease-linked clones are significantly enriched in ankylosing spondylitis patients' matched synovial fluid.

The V gene is TRBV10-3, the J gene TRBJ2-2; D is possibly TRBD2 (6 bases). The receptor comes from a male donor with ankylosing spondylitis or in good health (not recorded which). The material sequenced was blood, either unsorted or a sorted T cell fraction (not recorded which). Written as DNA, the CDR3 is TGTGCCATCAGTGAGTCTCTTAGCGGAAACACCGGGGAGCTGTTTTTT. This gives the protein CAISESLSGNTGELFF.